A single sample gave rise to the 4 T cell receptor beta chains below, sequenced in a study of radiotherapy plus CTLA-4 blockade in lung cancer. Sequenced by immunoSEQ multiplex PCR; TCRdb stores in-frame clones only, minus some. Of tens of thousands of clones listed, more than 85% are singletons. The specimen was peripheral blood, collected from a patient treated with radiotherapy plus ipilimumab. The receptors shown here come from a human donor with non-small cell lung cancer who had stable disease on radiotherapy plus ipilimumab.

V is TRBV5-1 and J is TRBJ2-3; 12 positions agree with TRBD1. CDR3 size: 16 residues. The germline gives CDR1 SGHRS, CDR2 YFSETQ. V lost 1 base, J lost 4 bases, and 4 bases stayed unmatched. The CDR3 DNA reads as TGCGCCAGCAGCTTGCCGGGACAGGGGGCAGCAGATACGCAGTATTTT. It encodes CASSLPGQGAADTQYF.

About this clone: In the same sample, other DNA sequences code for this CDR3. The rearrangement uses TRBV5-1 and TRBJ1-4; 10 positions agree with TRBD1. The CDR3 spans 15 residues. CDR1 and CDR2 from the germline V gene are SGHRS and YFSETQ. V shed 4 bases, J shed 5 bases, and the junction held 5 bases outside the gene matches. DNA of the CDR3: TGCGCCAGCAGCACCGGACAGGGGGGGAATGAAAAACTGTTTTTT. Translating gives CASSTGQGGNEKLFF. The entire variable domain, with the rest obtained from reference TRBV5-1 and TRBJ1-4, is as follows: KAGVTQTPRYLIKTRGQQVTLSCSPISGHRSVSWYQQTPGQGLQFLFEYFSETQRNKGNFPGRFSGRQFSNSRSEMNVSTLELGDSALYLCASSTGQGGNEKLFFGSGTQLSVL.

The chain has TRBV5-5 and TRBJ2-3, with TRBD2 matching 7 bases. Germline V gene sequence: CDR1 SGHKS, CDR2 YYEKEE (reference sequence). Trimming removed 1 base from V and 4 bases from J; junction bases left unmatched: 6. The CDR3 is 15 amino acids. CDR3 in amino acids: CASSLMAGAADTQYF. Written as DNA, the CDR3 is TGTGCCAGCAGCTTGATGGCGGGAGCGGCAGATACGCAGTATTTT.

This clone was counted once. This chain connects TRBV5-4 to TRBJ2-7, with D tentatively TRBD2 (6 bases). The CDR3 covers 13 residues. Germline V gene lookup returns CDR1 SGHNT and CDR2 YYREEE (reference sequence). The V end lost 4 bases, the J end lost 6 bases, and 14 bases lay between the germline ends. Here the CDR3 reads CASSRRDPPEQYF. CDR3 DNA sequence: TGTGCCAGCAGCCGGCGGGACCCCCCCGAGCAGTACTTC.